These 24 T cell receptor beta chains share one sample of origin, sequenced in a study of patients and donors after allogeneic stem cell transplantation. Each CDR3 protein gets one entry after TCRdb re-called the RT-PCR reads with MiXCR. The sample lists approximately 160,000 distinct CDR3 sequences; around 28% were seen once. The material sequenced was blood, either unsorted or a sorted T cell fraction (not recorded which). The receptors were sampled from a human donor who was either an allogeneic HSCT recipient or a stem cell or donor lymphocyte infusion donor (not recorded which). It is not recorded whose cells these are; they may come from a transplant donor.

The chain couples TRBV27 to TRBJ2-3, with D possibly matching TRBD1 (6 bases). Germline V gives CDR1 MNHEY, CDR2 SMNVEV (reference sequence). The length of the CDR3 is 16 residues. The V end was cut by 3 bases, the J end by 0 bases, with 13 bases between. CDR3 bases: TGTGCCAGCAGTTTCTGGACAGAACGAAGCACAGATACGCAGTATTTT. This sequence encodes CASSFWTERSTDTQYF.

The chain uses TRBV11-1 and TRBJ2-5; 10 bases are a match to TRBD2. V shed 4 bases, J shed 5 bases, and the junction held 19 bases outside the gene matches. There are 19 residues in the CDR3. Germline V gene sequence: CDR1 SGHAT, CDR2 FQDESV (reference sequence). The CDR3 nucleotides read TGTGCCAGCAGCTACCCACGGCTAGCGGGAGAGATGGGCTTGGAGACCCAGTACTTC. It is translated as CASSYPRLAGEMGLETQYF.

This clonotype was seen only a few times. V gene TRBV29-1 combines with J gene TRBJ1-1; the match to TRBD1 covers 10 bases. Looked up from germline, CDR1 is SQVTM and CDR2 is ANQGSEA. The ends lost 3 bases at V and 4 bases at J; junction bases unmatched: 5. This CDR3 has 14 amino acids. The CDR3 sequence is CSVERTGGSTEAFF. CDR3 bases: TGCAGCGTTGAGAGGACAGGGGGAAGCACTGAAGCTTTCTTT.

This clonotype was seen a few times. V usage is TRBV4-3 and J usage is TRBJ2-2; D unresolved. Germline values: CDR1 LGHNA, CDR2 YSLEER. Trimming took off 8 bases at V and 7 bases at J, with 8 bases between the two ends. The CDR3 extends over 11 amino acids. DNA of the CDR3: TGCGCCAGCCACCAGGACGGGGAGCTGTTTTTT. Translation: CASHQDGELFF.

CDR3 amino acids: CASSLVGGADTQYF. As DNA, the CDR3 is TGTGCCAGCAGCTTAGTGGGTGGGGCAGATACGCAGTATTTT. The chain is built from TRBV7-2 and TRBJ2-3; D is undetermined. The V gene lost 1 base and the J gene lost 4 bases, with 9 bases spanning the gap. The germline V gene encodes CDR1 SGHTA and CDR2 FQGNSA. The CDR3 spans 14 residues.

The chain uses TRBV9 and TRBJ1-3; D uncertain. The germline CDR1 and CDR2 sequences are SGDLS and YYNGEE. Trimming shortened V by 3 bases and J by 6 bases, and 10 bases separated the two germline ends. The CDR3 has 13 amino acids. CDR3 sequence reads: CASSEAFLNTIYF. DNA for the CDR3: TGTGCCAGCAGCGAGGCCTTCCTAAACACCATATATTTT.

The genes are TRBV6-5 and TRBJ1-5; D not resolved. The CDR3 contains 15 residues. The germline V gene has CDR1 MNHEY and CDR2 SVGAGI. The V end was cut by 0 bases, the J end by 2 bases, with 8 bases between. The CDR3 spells CASSYSPAGNQPQHF. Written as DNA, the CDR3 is TGTGCCAGCAGTTACTCCCCAGCGGGCAATCAGCCCCAGCATTTT.

The CDR3 DNA reads as TGTGCCAGCAGCTGCCGACAGGGATGGACTGCCGAGCAGTACTTC. This gives the protein CASSCRQGWTAEQYF. The chain employs TRBV21-1 and TRBJ2-7; the D call TRBD1 from the table was never checked on the DNA. TRBV21-1 is a recognized pseudogene. This CDR3 comprises 15 residues.

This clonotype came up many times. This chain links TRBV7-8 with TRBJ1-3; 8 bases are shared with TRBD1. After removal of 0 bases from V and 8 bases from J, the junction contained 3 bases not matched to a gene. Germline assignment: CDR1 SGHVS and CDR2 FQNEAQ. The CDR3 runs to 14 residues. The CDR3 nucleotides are TGTGCCAGCAGCTTAGCGGACAGGGATGACACCATATATTTT. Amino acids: CASSLADRDDTIYF.

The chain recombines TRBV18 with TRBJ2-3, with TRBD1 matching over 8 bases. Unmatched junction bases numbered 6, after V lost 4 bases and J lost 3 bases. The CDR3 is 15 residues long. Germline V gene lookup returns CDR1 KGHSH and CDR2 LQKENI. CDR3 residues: CASSLGTGGTDTQYF. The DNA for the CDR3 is TGTGCCAGCTCACTTGGGACAGGCGGTACAGATACGCAGTATTTT.

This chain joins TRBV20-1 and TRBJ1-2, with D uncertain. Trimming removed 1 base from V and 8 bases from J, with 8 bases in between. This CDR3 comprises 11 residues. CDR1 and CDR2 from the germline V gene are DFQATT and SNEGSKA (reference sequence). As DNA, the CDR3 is TGCAGTGCTAGAGTGGCCGGGGGCTACACCTTC. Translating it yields CSARVAGGYTF.

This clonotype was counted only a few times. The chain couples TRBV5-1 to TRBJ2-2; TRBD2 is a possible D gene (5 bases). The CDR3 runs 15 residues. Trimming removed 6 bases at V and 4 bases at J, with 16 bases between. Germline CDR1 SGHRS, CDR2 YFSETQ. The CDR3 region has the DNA TGCGCCAGCACCCTTAGCGTCCCCCCCACCGGGGAGCTGTTTTTT. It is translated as CASTLSVPPTGELFF.

CDR3 residues: CASSVDGYREETQYF. The CDR3 nucleotides read TGTGCCAGCAGCGTAGACGGGTACAGGGAAGAGACCCAGTACTTC. The chain is built from TRBV9 and TRBJ2-5; D is possibly TRBD1 (6 bases). V was shortened by 0 bases and J by 3 bases, with 12 bases between the two germline ends. This CDR3 comprises 15 residues. Germline CDR1 reads SGDLS; CDR2 reads YYNGEE.

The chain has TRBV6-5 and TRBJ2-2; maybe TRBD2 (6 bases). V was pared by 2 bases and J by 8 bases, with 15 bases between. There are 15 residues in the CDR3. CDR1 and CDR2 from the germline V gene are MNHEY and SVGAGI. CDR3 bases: TGTGCCAGCAGTTACGTGCTAGCCGGAGGGGGGGAGCTGTTTTTT. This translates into CASSYVLAGGGELFF.

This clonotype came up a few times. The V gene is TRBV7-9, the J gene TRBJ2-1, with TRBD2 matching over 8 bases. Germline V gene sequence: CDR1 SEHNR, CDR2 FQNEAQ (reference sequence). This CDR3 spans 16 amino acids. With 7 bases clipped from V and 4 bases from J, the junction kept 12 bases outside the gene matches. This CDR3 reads CASTPRSGRFYNEQFF. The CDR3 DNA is TGTGCCAGCACCCCCAGGAGCGGGAGATTTTACAATGAGCAGTTCTTC.

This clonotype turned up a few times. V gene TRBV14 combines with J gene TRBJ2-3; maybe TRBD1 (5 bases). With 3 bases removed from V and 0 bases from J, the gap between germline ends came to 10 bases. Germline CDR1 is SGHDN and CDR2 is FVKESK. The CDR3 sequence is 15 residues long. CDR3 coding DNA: TGTGCCAGCAGCCAGTGGACACCGAGCACAGATACGCAGTATTTT. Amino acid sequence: CASSQWTPSTDTQYF.

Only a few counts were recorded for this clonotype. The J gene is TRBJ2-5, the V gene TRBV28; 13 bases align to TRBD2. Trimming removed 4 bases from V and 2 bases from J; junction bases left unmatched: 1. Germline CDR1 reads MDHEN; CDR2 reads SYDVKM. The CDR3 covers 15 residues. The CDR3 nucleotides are TGTGCCAGCAGTTCGGGACTAGCGGGACAAGAGACCCAGTACTTC. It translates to CASSSGLAGQETQYF.

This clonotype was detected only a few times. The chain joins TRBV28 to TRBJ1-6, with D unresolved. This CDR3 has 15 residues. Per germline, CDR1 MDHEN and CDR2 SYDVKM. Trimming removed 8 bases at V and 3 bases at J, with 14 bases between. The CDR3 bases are TGTGCCAGCGGATCCTTCGCGCGCTATAATTCACCCCTCCACTTT. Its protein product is CASGSFARYNSPLHF.

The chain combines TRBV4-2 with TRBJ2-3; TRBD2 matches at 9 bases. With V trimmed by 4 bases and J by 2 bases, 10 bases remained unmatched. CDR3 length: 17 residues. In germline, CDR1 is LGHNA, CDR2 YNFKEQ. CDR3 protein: CASSPGSGSMPTDTQYF. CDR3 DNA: TGTGCCAGCAGCCCCGGTAGCGGGAGTATGCCCACAGATACGCAGTATTTT.

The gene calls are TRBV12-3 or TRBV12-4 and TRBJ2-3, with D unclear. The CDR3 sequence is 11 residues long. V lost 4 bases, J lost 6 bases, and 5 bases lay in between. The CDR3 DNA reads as TGTGCCAGCAGTTCCGGGGATACGCAGTATTTT. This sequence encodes CASSSGDTQYF.

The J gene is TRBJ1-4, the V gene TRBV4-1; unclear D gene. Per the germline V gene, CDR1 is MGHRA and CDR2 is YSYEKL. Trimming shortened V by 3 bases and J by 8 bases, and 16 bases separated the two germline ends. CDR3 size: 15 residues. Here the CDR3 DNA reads TGCGCCAGCAGCCATATGGCCCAGTCCAGCGAAAAACTGTTTTTT. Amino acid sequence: CASSHMAQSSEKLFF.

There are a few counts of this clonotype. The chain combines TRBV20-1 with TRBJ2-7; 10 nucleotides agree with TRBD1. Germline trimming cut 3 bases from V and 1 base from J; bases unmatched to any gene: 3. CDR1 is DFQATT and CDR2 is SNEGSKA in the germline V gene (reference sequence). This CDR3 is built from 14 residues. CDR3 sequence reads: CSARGDRGSYEQYF. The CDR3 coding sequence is TGCAGTGCTAGGGGGGACAGGGGATCCTACGAGCAGTACTTC.

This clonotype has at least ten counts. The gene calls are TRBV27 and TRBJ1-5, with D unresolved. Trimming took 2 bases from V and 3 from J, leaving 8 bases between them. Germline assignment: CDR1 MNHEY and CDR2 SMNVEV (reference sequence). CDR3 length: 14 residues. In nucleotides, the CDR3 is TGTGCCAGCAGTTTAGAGAGGGCCAATCAGCCCCAGCATTTT. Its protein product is CASSLERANQPQHF.

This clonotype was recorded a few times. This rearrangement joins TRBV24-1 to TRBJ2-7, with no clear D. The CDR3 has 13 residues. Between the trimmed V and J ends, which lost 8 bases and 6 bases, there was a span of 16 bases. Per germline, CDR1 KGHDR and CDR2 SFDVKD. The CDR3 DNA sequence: TGTGCCACCACGGCGGCAGTGGGTACCGAGCAGTACTTC. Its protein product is CATTAAVGTEQYF.